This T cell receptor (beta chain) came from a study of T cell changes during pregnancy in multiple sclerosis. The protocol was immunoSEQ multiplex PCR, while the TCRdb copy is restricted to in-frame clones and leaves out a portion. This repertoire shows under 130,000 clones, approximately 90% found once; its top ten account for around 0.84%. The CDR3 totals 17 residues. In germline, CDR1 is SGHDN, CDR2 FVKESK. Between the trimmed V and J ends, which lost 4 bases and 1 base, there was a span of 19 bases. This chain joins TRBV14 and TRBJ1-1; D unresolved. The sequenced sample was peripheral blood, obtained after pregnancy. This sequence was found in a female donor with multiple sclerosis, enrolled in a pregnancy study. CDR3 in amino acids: CASSLRRSLTSNTEAFF. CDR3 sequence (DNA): TGTGCCAGCAGCCTCCGGAGGTCCTTAACCTCGAACACTGAAGCTTTCTTT.